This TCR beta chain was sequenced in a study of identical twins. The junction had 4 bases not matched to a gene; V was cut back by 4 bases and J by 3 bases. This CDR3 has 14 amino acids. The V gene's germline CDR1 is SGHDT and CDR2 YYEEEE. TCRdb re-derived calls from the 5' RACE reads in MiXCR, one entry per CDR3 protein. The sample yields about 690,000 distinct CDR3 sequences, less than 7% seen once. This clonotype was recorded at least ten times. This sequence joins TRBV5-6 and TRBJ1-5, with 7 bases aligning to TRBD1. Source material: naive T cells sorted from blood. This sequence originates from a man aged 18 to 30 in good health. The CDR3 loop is CASSPGQFNQPQHF. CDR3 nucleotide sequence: TGTGCCAGCAGCCCGGGACAGTTCAATCAGCCCCAGCATTTT. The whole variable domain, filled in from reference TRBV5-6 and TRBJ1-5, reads DAGVTQSPTHLIKTRGQQVTLRCSPKSGHDTVSWYQQALGQGPQFIFQYYEEEERQRGNFPDRFSGHQFPNYSSELNVNALLLGDSALYLCASSPGQFNQPQHFGDGTRLSIL.